This T cell receptor beta chain stems from a study of regulatory T cells in long-lasting Graves disease. CDR1 MDHEN and CDR2 SYDVKM come from the germline V gene. V lost 3 bases and J lost 0, with 15 bases in between. CDR3 size: 16 residues. This clonotype has at least ten counts. Time point given: newly diagnosed GD, antithyroid drugs for less than 3 months. Researchers made the TCR library from RNA that was extracted from PBMCs. Assembly of TCR beta libraries relied on iRepertoire HTBI primers together with Arm-PCR of CDR3 regions. In the original analysis: Across all samples, about 59 TRBV segments and 11 to 15 TRBJ segments were identified. Via MiXCR, TCRdb re-called the multiplex PCR reads, giving one row per CDR3 protein. The authors' filters were not applied to this entry. Among more than 400,000 distinct CDR3 sequences listed, about 15% were seen once. This sample also belongs to another study, concerning T cells in Graves' hyperthyroidism and ophthalmopathy. From that report: The TCR CDR3 first-round RT-PCR relied on the HTBI primer set.

This receptor was identified in a woman aged 25 to 39 with Graves disease. Sequenced here: peripheral blood mononuclear cells (PBMCs), sampled at new diagnosis, from a patient treated with antithyroid drugs. V and J are TRBV28 and TRBJ2-7, with a tentative D call TRBD2 (7 bases). The CDR3 bases are TGTGCCAGCAGTTTCCTAGAGGGAGGGGGCTCCTACGAGCAGTACTTC. It translates to CASSFLEGGGSYEQYF.